This T cell receptor (beta chain) was sequenced in a study of OX40 agonist ivuxolimab in advanced cancers. Overall study context: Partial responses were recorded for three patients, including one with hepatocellular carcinoma and two with cutaneous melanoma. Study-wide results and caveats: Those patients achieving a partial response at 0.1-3.0 mg/kg showed among the lowest clonal expansion. CD8+ T cells averaged more expanded clones than CD4+.

As to this clone: Its antigen is currently unknown.

The CDR3 runs 15 residues. Measured with immunoSEQ multiplex PCR; TCRdb has only the in-frame clones, and not every one. The sample carries tens of thousands of clones, about 85% recorded once. This sequence originates from an adult with an advanced solid tumor such as melanoma, head and neck, liver or kidney cancer. The sequencing used CD4+ or CD8+ T cells sorted from blood, collected in a trial of the OX40 agonist ivuxolimab. The chain combines TRBV7-5 with TRBJ1-4; the table gives TRBD1 as D, unverified against the DNA. TRBV7-5 is a recognized pseudogene. CDR3 residues: CASSLAIGQGQSVFF. The CDR3 region has the DNA TGTGCCAGCAGCTTAGCGATAGGACAGGGACAATCGGTGTTTTTT.